This T cell receptor (beta chain) was observed in a study of cytomegalovirus exposure and HLA in healthy donors. Regarding the study as a whole: As a later analysis revealed, most CMV-associated TCR beta chains appeared HLA-restricted. According to the study, 160 or so TCR beta chains were cytomegalovirus-associated. Donors belonging to an Asian-associated ancestry cluster reportedly showed fewer N-insertions in productive TCRs than the roughly 670-donor mean, according to what a later analysis found.

A note on this clone: Its matching antigen is unknown.

The germline V gene has CDR1 SGHDN and CDR2 FVKESK. The CDR3 spans 15 residues. With 2 bases removed from V and 2 bases from J, the gap between germline ends came to 11 bases. PCR involved 60 Vbeta and 13 Jbeta primers. Here immunoSEQ multiplex PCR was the method, and the copy in TCRdb shows in-frame clones only, minus some. The sample contains 230,000 or so clones, about 90% of which appear only once. The chain combines TRBV14 with TRBJ2-3; no reliable D call. The receptor comes from a girl aged 2 to 10 in good health and CMV-seronegative. Material: PBMCs. The chain's CDR3 is CASSQFNRYTDTQYF. The CDR3 DNA follows: TGTGCCAGCAGCCAATTTAACAGATACACAGATACGCAGTATTTT. Combining the CDR3 with reference TRBV14 and TRBJ2-3 gives the whole variable domain EAGVTQFPSHSVIEKGQTVTLRCDPISGHDNLYWYRRVMGKEIKFLLHFVKESKQDESGMPNNRFLAERTGGTYSTLKVQPAELEDSGVYFCASSQFNRYTDTQYFGPGTRLTVL.